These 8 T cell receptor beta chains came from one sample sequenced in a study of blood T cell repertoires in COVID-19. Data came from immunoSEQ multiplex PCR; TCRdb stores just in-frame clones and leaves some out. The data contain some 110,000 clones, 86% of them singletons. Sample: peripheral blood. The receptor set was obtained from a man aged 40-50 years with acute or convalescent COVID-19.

CDR3 in amino acids: CASHRGGETQYF. DNA for the CDR3: TGTGCCAGCCACAGGGGTGGGGAGACCCAGTACTTC. The J gene is TRBJ2-5, the V gene TRBV18; TRBD1 aligns across 7 bases. V lost 8 bases to trimming and J lost 5 bases; unmatched junction nucleotides: 5. The germline V gene has CDR1 KGHSH and CDR2 LQKENI. The CDR3 runs to 12 residues.

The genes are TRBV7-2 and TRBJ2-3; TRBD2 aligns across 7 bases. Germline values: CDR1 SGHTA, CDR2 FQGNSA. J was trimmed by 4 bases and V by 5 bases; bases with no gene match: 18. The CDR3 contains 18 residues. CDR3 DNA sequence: TGTGCCAGCAGCGCCCCCGGAGTTTGGGCGGGAGTACCAGATACGCAGTATTTT. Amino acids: CASSAPGVWAGVPDTQYF.

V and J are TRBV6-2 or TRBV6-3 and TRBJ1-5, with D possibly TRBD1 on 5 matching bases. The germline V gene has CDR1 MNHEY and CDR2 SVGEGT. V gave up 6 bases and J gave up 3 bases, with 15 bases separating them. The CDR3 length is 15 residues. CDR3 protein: CASSRQGGNNQPQHF. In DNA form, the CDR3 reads TGTGCCAGCAGCCGTCAGGGCGGAAACAATCAGCCCCAGCATTTT.

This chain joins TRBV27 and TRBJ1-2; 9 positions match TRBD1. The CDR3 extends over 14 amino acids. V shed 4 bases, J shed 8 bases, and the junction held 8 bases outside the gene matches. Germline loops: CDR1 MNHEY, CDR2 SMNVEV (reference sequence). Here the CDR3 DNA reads TGTGCCAGCAGTTCAGAATGGACAGGGGAAGGCTACACCTTC. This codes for CASSSEWTGEGYTF.

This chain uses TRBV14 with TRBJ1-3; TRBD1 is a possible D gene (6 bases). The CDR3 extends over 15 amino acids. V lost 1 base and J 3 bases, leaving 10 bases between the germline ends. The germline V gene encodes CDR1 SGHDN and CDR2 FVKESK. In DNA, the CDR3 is TGTGCCAGCAGCCAAGGGACAGCCTTTGGAAACACCATATATTTT. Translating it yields CASSQGTAFGNTIYF.

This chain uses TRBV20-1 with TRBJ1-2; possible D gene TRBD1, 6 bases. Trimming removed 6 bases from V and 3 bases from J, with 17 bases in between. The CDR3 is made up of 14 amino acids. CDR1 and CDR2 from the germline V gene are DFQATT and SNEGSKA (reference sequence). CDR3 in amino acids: CSASPPQGYYGYTF. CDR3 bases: TGCAGTGCAAGTCCTCCGCAGGGGTACTATGGCTACACCTTC.

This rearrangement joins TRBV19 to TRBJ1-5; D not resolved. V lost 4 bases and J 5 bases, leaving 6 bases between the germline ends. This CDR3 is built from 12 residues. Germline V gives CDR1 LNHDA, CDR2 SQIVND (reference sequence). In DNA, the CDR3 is TGTGCCAGTAGTAAATCGTATCAGCCCCAGCATTTT. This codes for CASSKSYQPQHF.

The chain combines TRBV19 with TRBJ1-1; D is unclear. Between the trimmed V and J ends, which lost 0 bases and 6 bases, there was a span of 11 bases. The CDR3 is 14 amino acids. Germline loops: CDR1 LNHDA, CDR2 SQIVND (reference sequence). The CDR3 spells CASSIDLGPPEAFF. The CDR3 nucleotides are TGTGCCAGTAGTATAGATCTCGGTCCGCCTGAAGCTTTCTTT.